Listed here are 7 T cell receptor beta chains from one sample, sequenced in a study of cytomegalovirus exposure and HLA in healthy donors. In the PCR, 60 Vbeta and 13 Jbeta primers were used. Clones were read by immunoSEQ multiplex PCR, and TCRdb kept only the in-frame ones, dropping some. Of about 89,000 clones in the sample, 86% were seen once. Input material: PBMCs. The receptors come from a man aged 25 to 40 in good health and CMV-seropositive.

The rearrangement uses TRBV27 and TRBJ1-5; D call uncertain. CDR1 is MNHEY and CDR2 is SMNVEV in the germline V gene (reference sequence). This CDR3 spans 15 amino acids. Trimming removed 3 bases at V and 3 bases at J, with 12 bases between. CDR3 coding DNA: TGTGCCAGCAGTTTGGAGCCGGATAACAATCAGCCCCAGCATTTT. Encoded protein: CASSLEPDNNQPQHF.

The chain combines TRBV2 with TRBJ2-1; a possible D gene is TRBD2 (6 bases). The V gene lost 4 bases and the J gene lost 8 bases, with 15 bases spanning the gap. This CDR3 comprises 14 residues. Germline values: CDR1 SNHLY, CDR2 FYNNEI. CDR3 DNA: TGTGCCAGCAGTGTACCTCTAGCGAAGGATGAGCAGTTCTTC. Amino acid sequence: CASSVPLAKDEQFF.

The chain uses TRBV28 and TRBJ2-5; 7 nucleotides align to TRBD1. Near its end, the DNA agrees better with TRBJ2-7, so the J call may be wrong. The length of the CDR3 is 13 residues. Per the germline V gene, CDR1 is MDHEN and CDR2 is SYDVKM. CDR3 coding DNA: TGTGCCAGCACTCGGGACAGTTTGGGCGAGCAGTACTTC. Protein product: CASTRDSLGEQYF.

The chain links TRBV10-3 to TRBJ2-1, with 13 positions matching TRBD2. Per germline, CDR1 ENHRY and CDR2 SYGVKD. V lost 6 bases and J lost 7; bases outside the gene matches: 9. The CDR3 sequence is 16 residues long. CDR3 sequence: CAIRAGLAGVRNEQFF. In DNA, the CDR3 is TGTGCCATCAGAGCTGGACTAGCGGGAGTTCGGAATGAGCAGTTCTTC.

V gene TRBV6-4 combines with J gene TRBJ2-3, with 9 bases aligning to TRBD1. The CDR3 sequence is 14 residues long. The germline CDR1 and CDR2 sequences are MRHNA and SNTAGT. J gave up 6 bases and V 4 bases, and 5 bases lay outside the gene matches. CDR3 coding DNA: TGTGCCAGCAGTGGGAGGACAGGGGAGGATACGCAGTATTTT. Amino acid sequence: CASSGRTGEDTQYF.

This clone was observed a few times. The V and J genes are TRBV27 and TRBJ1-5; 7 bases fit TRBD1. The CDR3 length is 17 residues. Trimming removed 4 bases from V and 2 bases from J; junction bases left unmatched: 11. CDR1 MNHEY and CDR2 SMNVEV come from the germline V gene (reference sequence). CDR3: CASSSFAIDRGNQPQHF. In DNA form, the CDR3 reads TGTGCCAGCAGTTCCTTCGCGATCGACAGGGGCAATCAGCCCCAGCATTTT.

The chain recombines TRBV13 with TRBJ1-2; 8 positions agree with TRBD1. With 5 bases clipped from V and 2 bases from J, the junction kept 7 bases outside the gene matches. Germline V gene lookup returns CDR1 PRHDT and CDR2 FYEKMQ (reference sequence). The CDR3 is made up of 15 amino acids. The CDR3, as DNA: TGTGCCAGCAGCGACGGACAGGGACTCAACTATGGCTACACCTTC. Translation gives CASSDGQGLNYGYTF.